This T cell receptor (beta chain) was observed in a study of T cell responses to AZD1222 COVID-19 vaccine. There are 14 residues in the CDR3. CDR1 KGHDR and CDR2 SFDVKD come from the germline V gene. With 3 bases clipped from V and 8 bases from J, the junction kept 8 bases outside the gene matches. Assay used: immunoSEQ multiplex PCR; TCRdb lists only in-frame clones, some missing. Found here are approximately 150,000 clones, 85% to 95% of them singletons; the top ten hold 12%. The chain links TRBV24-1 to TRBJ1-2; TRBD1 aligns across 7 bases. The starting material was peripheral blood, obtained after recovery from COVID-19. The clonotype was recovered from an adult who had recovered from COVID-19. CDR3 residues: CATSDPGQTYGYTF. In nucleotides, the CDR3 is TGTGCCACCAGTGATCCGGGACAGACATACGGCTACACCTTC.